This record covers a single T cell receptor (beta chain). This sample was taken from a study of blood T cell repertoires in COVID-19. Study-wide context: Collection of acute and convalescent COVID-19 samples took place in the United States, Italy and Spain. Nucleic acid was either cDNA or gDNA, and it came from T cells, B-cell-depleted T cells, or PBMCs.

V lost 7 bases to trimming and J lost 1 base; unmatched junction nucleotides: 12. The germline gives CDR1 MNHEY, CDR2 SMNVEV (reference sequence). The CDR3 runs 17 residues. Per the study methods: Amplifying reference gene primers gave estimates of nucleated cell counts. Method: immunoSEQ multiplex PCR; TCRdb's copy keeps in-frame clones and lacks some. D and trimming were read from the DNA, whereas the V and J calls and clone size are those reported in that table. The repertoire holds roughly 180,000 clones, with 86% as singletons. This clonotype was obtained from an older man with active or convalescent COVID-19. Specimen: peripheral blood. The J gene is TRBJ2-3, the V gene TRBV27, with 9 bases fitting TRBD2. The CDR3 is CASTIFGAGGRTDTQYF. The CDR3 bases are TGTGCCAGCACCATCTTCGGAGCGGGAGGACGCACAGATACGCAGTATTTT.